These 29 T cell receptor beta chains were sequenced from one sample in a study of identical twins' blood T cells. TCRdb analysed the 5' RACE reads with MiXCR anew, one entry per CDR3 protein. The data contain 350,000 to 400,000 distinct CDR3 sequences, under 30% of them singletons. The sequenced sample was PBMCs. These receptors were taken from a woman between 18 and 50 years old in good health.

This clonotype was counted a few times. The rearrangement joins TRBV10-3 to TRBJ1-2, with 11 bases that match TRBD1. The germline gives CDR1 ENHRY, CDR2 SYGVKD. The CDR3 consists of 13 residues. Losses at the gene ends were 8 bases for V and 3 bases for J; bases not matched to a gene: 2. The CDR3 region has the DNA TGTGCCATCCGGACAGGGGGCGACTATGGCTACACCTTC. This encodes CAIRTGGDYGYTF.

V usage is TRBV5-1 and J usage is TRBJ1-1, with 8 nucleotides matching TRBD1. After removal of 3 bases from V and 7 bases from J, the junction contained 8 bases not matched to a gene. The CDR3 covers 14 residues. Germline CDR1 is SGHRS and CDR2 is YFSETQ. The CDR3 loop is CASSWTGPECEAFF. CDR3 coding DNA: TGCGCCAGCAGCTGGACAGGGCCCGAATGTGAAGCTTTCTTT. Supplemented by reference TRBV5-1 and TRBJ1-1, the full variable domain reads KAGVTQTPRYLIKTRGQQVTLSCSPISGHRSVSWYQQTPGQGLQFLFEYFSETQRNKGNFPGRFSGRQFSNSRSEMNVSTLELGDSALYLCASSWTGPECEAFFGQGTRLTVV.

This rearrangement joins TRBV30 to TRBJ1-4, with 7 bases aligning to TRBD1. V gave up 3 bases and J gave up 4 bases; unmatched junction bases: 5. From germline, CDR1 is GTSNPN and CDR2 SVGIG (reference sequence). The CDR3 runs 14 residues. The CDR3, as DNA: TGTGCCTGGAGGCCCGGACAGGTTAATGAAAAACTGTTTTTT. This sequence encodes CAWRPGQVNEKLFF.

The rearrangement links TRBV12-3 or TRBV12-4 to TRBJ2-1; D could derive from TRBD1 or TRBD2 (5 bases each). V was pared by 2 bases and J by 6 bases, with 14 bases between. This CDR3 comprises 15 residues. CDR3 sequence (DNA): TGTGCCAGCAGTTTATGGGACCACAATTCCAATGAGCAGTTCTTC. Translation: CASSLWDHNSNEQFF.

This clonotype was seen a few times. The chain links TRBV18 to TRBJ2-1; 8 nucleotides align to TRBD2. V gave up 8 bases and J gave up 5 bases; unmatched junction bases: 8. The CDR3 is 14 amino acids. Germline V gene sequence: CDR1 KGHSH, CDR2 LQKENI. The CDR3 DNA follows: TGTGCCAGCCAGCGGGGGAATAGAGACAATGAGCAGTTCTTC. Protein product: CASQRGNRDNEQFF.

The genes are TRBV7-6 and TRBJ2-2; D remains ambiguous. CDR3 length: 14 residues. V gave up 6 bases and J gave up 4 bases, with 12 bases separating them. Germline V gene lookup returns CDR1 SGHVS and CDR2 FNYEAQ. In DNA form, the CDR3 reads TGTGCCAGCAGACTTACAGTCACCACCGGGGAGCTGTTTTTT. Translation gives CASRLTVTTGELFF.

The J gene is TRBJ2-7, the V gene TRBV2, with 7 bases that match TRBD2. Germline V lookup: CDR1 SNHLY, CDR2 FYNNEI. V trimming: 6 bases; J trimming: 7 bases; junction bases outside the gene matches: 9. The CDR3 loop spans 13 amino acids. CDR3 protein: CASRARLAGEQYF. CDR3 DNA: TGTGCCAGCAGAGCAAGACTAGCTGGGGAGCAGTACTTC.

The rearrangement links TRBV10-3 to TRBJ2-2; 8 bases agree with TRBD1. The germline CDR1 and CDR2 sequences are ENHRY and SYGVKD. Trimming cost V 10 bases and J 3 bases; bases outside gene matches: 7. CDR3 size: 14 residues. For the CDR3, the DNA is TGTGCCACCGGTGGACAGGGAGACACCGGGGAGCTGTTTTTT. The encoded protein is CATGGQGDTGELFF.

In this sample, this clonotype turned up a few times. V and J are TRBV20-1 and TRBJ2-1; 8 bases align to TRBD2. V dropped 3 bases and J dropped 0; count of bases not matched to a gene: 1. From germline, CDR1 is DFQATT and CDR2 SNEGSKA (reference sequence). The CDR3 totals 14 residues. The CDR3 DNA reads as TGCAGTGCTAGTAGCGGGGTCTCCTACAATGAGCAGTTCTTC. Protein: CSASSGVSYNEQFF.

This clonotype was seen only a few times. The DNA for the CDR3 is TGTGCCAGCAGCCAAATGGGGTGGGCTTTCTTT. It is translated as CASSQMGWAFF. The V and J genes are TRBV3-1 and TRBJ1-1; no definite D call. The germline V gene encodes CDR1 LGHDT and CDR2 YNNKEL (reference sequence). The CDR3 length is 11 residues. V was clipped by 2 bases and J by 11 bases, with 9 bases between them. Filled out from reference TRBV3-1 and TRBJ1-1, the complete variable domain reads DTAVSQTPKYLVTQMGNDKSIKCEQNLGHDTMYWYKQDSKKFLKIMFSYNNKELIINETVPNRFSPKSPDKAHLNLHINSLELGDSAVYFCASSQMGWAFFGQGTRLTVV.

The rearrangement links TRBV12-3 or TRBV12-4 to TRBJ2-1, with 13 bases aligning to TRBD2. Trimming at V came to 7 bases and at J to 1 base, leaving 13 bases not matched to a gene. The CDR3 contains 19 residues. In DNA, the CDR3 is TGTGCCAGCATCTCTCGTGCACTAGCGGGAGGGCCGTCCTACAATGAGCAGTTCTTC. Translating it yields CASISRALAGGPSYNEQFF.

This clonotype was observed a single time. V and J are TRBV29-1 and TRBJ1-5; D gene ambiguous. Germline V gene lookup returns CDR1 SQVTM and CDR2 ANQGSEA. This CDR3 is 13 amino acids long. V was cut by 1 base and J by 7 bases, with 11 bases left in between. The CDR3 DNA sequence: TGCAGCGTTGAAGCGGTGCTTGGCCAGCCCCAGCATTTT. Protein product: CSVEAVLGQPQHF. Based on the CDR3 plus reference TRBV29-1 and TRBJ1-5, the full variable domain is SAVISQKPSRDICQRGTSLTIQCQVDSQVTMMFWYRQQPGQSLTLIATANQGSEATYESGFVIDKFPISRPNLTFSTLTVSNMSPEDSSIYLCSVEAVLGQPQHFGDGTRLSIL.

This clonotype appeared a few times. V gene TRBV7-6 combines with J gene TRBJ1-4; 7 nucleotides agree with TRBD1. Germline trimming cut 5 bases from V and 4 bases from J; bases unmatched to any gene: 13. Germline V gene lookup returns CDR1 SGHVS and CDR2 FNYEAQ. CDR3 length equals 17 residues. CDR3 coding DNA: TGTGCCAGCAGCGGAGACCAGCGGGACAGCCTTAATGAAAAACTGTTTTTT. It specifies CASSGDQRDSLNEKLFF.

The sample holds one count of this clonotype. The CDR3 protein is CSALGWWNQPQHF. The CDR3 nucleotides read TGCAGTGCTTTGGGTTGGTGGAATCAGCCCCAGCATTTT. V is TRBV20-1 and J is TRBJ1-5; no reliable D call. V was pared by 5 bases and J by 4 bases, with 12 bases between. Germline lookup yields CDR1 DFQATT and CDR2 SNEGSKA (reference sequence). The CDR3 loop spans 13 amino acids.

In this sample, this clonotype turned up a few times. The chain recombines TRBV2 with TRBJ2-2, with 9 bases that match TRBD1. There are 17 residues in the CDR3. Germline V gene sequence: CDR1 SNHLY, CDR2 FYNNEI. V shed 7 bases and J 2 bases; nucleotides not matched to a gene: 11. Here the CDR3 reads CASNPGQGGNNTGELFF. The CDR3 coding sequence is TGTGCCAGCAACCCGGGACAGGGAGGAAATAACACCGGGGAGCTGTTTTTT.

The chain links TRBV10-2 to TRBJ2-2; D gene unclear. The germline CDR1 and CDR2 sequences are WSHSY and SAAADI. V was shortened by 1 base and J by 5 bases, with 8 bases between the two germline ends. CDR3 size: 14 residues. The CDR3 loop is CASSELGGTGELFF. The CDR3 coding sequence is TGCGCCAGCAGTGAGTTAGGTGGGACCGGGGAGCTGTTTTTT.

This chain joins TRBV6-5 and TRBJ1-2, with D uncertain. Trimming cost V 6 bases and J 8 bases, with 16 bases left between them. CDR1 and CDR2 from the germline V gene are MNHEY and SVGAGI. The CDR3 loop spans 13 amino acids. CDR3 amino acids: CASSQRRIEGYTF. In nucleotides, the CDR3 is TGTGCCAGCAGCCAACGGCGAATTGAAGGCTACACCTTC.

In this sample, this clonotype turned up many times. This rearrangement joins TRBV12-3 or TRBV12-4 to TRBJ2-3; TRBD2 is a possible D gene (6 bases). V dropped 7 bases and J dropped 0 bases, with 14 bases sitting between them. There are 15 residues in the CDR3. The chain's CDR3 is CASTGGLYSTDTQYF. The CDR3 coding sequence is TGTGCCAGCACCGGGGGACTTTATAGCACAGATACGCAGTATTTT.

The genes are TRBV11-2 and TRBJ1-1, with D uncertain. Trimming took 5 bases from V and 1 from J, leaving 11 bases between them. This CDR3 is built from 14 residues. Germline V CDR1 and CDR2: SGHAT, FQNNGV. The CDR3 spells CASSPLGANTEAFF. CDR3 coding DNA: TGTGCCAGCAGCCCGCTGGGAGCGAACACTGAAGCTTTCTTT.

Notes on this clonotype: Compared with germline, one end of the junction differs, possibly owing to a read error. The chain carries TRBV28 and TRBJ1-2; tentative D call: TRBD1 (5 bases). The CDR3 length is 13 residues. CDR1 and CDR2 (germline): MDHEN, SYDVKM. The CDR3 DNA reads as TGTGCCAGCAGAAACCCGGGACGGCTCTTCCGCGCCTTC. This codes for CASRNPGRLFRAF.

The J gene is TRBJ1-6, the V gene TRBV2, with 7 bases aligning to TRBD1. The CDR3 is made up of 15 amino acids. The junction had 6 bases not matched to a gene; V was cut back by 2 bases and J by 8 bases. The V gene's germline CDR1 is SNHLY and CDR2 FYNNEI. The CDR3 spells CASSESGTAYSPLHF. In nucleotides, the CDR3 is TGTGCCAGCAGTGAATCCGGGACAGCCTATTCACCCCTCCACTTT.

J is TRBJ1-6 and V is TRBV5-5; a weak D match, TRBD1 (5 bases). The V end lost 0 bases, the J end lost 7 bases, and 14 bases lay between the germline ends. The CDR3 extends over 16 amino acids. The germline gives CDR1 SGHKS, CDR2 YYEKEE (reference sequence). The DNA for the CDR3 is TGTGCCAGCAGCTTGGGAGGGGCTATAGGAAATTCACCCCTCCACTTT. This gives the protein CASSLGGAIGNSPLHF.

This clonotype has only one observation. Just one base apart from a much larger clone, this may be a read error. The V gene is TRBV5-1, the J gene TRBJ2-7; 12 bases agree with TRBD2. The CDR3 sequence is 15 residues long. The germline V gene encodes CDR1 SGHRS and CDR2 YFSETQ. J was trimmed by 4 bases and V by 0 bases; bases with no gene match: 2. The CDR3 sequence: CASSLVTSGSYEQYF. CDR3 nucleotide sequence: TGCGCCAGCAGCTTGGTGACTAGCGGGAGTTACGAGCAGTACTTC. Looking up the rest from reference TRBV5-1 and TRBJ2-7 gives the full variable domain: KAGVTQTPRYLIKTRGQQVTLSCSPISGHRSVSWYQQTPGQGLQFLFEYFSETQRNKGNFPGRFSGRQFSNSRSEMNVSTLELGDSALYLCASSLVTSGSYEQYFGPGTRLTVT.

The rearrangement links TRBV6-2 or TRBV6-3 to TRBJ2-1, with 8 bases identical to TRBD1. Germline V gene data show CDR1 as MNHEY and CDR2 as SVGEGT. V shed 5 bases, J shed 5 bases, and the junction held 8 bases outside the gene matches. The CDR3 is 15 residues long. In nucleotides, the CDR3 is TGTGCCAGCAGTCCAGGGGGCAAAACCCACAATGAGCAGTTCTTC. This encodes CASSPGGKTHNEQFF.

The chain is built from TRBV2 and TRBJ1-1, with D possibly TRBD1 on 5 matching bases. The V gene's germline CDR1 is SNHLY and CDR2 FYNNEI. The CDR3 is 14 amino acids. V gave up 8 bases and J gave up 0 bases, with 13 bases separating them. The CDR3 region has the DNA TGTGCCAGCGGGCCAGGGAGGGTGAACACTGAAGCTTTCTTT. This gives the protein CASGPGRVNTEAFF.

This clonotype was detected ten times or more. The CDR3 bases are TGTGCCAGCAGTGACTCGGAGACAGGGGCAGATACGCAGTATTTT. Its translation is CASSDSETGADTQYF. The chain combines TRBV6-4 with TRBJ2-3; 8 bases align to TRBD1. Germline trimming cut 0 bases from V and 4 bases from J; bases unmatched to any gene: 3. Germline V gene sequence: CDR1 MRHNA, CDR2 SNTAGT. CDR3 length: 15 residues.

The chain joins TRBV20-1 to TRBJ2-3, with D hard to call. With 4 bases removed from V and 3 bases from J, the gap between germline ends came to 8 bases. Germline CDR1 and CDR2: DFQATT and SNEGSKA (reference sequence). The CDR3 covers 12 residues. The CDR3 region is CSANAGTDTQYF. CDR3 nucleotide sequence: TGCAGTGCTAACGCCGGGACAGATACGCAGTATTTT.

This sequence joins TRBV29-1 and TRBJ2-1; TRBD2 aligns across 11 bases. The CDR3 spans 15 residues. The J segment lost 7 bases and the V segment lost 3 bases, leaving 8 bases of the junction unmatched. The germline V gene has CDR1 SQVTM and CDR2 ANQGSEA. Written as DNA, the CDR3 is TGCAGCGTTGAGATTACTAGCGGGGGATGGAATGAGCAGTTCTTC. Translating it yields CSVEITSGGWNEQFF.

The chain links TRBV12-3 or TRBV12-4 to TRBJ1-2; 7 bases line up with TRBD1. V trimming: 3 bases; J trimming: 3 bases; junction bases outside the gene matches: 4. The length of the CDR3 is 14 residues. The chain's CDR3 is CASSFLRGDYGYTF. For the CDR3, the DNA is TGTGCCAGCAGTTTTCTCAGGGGGGACTATGGCTACACCTTC.